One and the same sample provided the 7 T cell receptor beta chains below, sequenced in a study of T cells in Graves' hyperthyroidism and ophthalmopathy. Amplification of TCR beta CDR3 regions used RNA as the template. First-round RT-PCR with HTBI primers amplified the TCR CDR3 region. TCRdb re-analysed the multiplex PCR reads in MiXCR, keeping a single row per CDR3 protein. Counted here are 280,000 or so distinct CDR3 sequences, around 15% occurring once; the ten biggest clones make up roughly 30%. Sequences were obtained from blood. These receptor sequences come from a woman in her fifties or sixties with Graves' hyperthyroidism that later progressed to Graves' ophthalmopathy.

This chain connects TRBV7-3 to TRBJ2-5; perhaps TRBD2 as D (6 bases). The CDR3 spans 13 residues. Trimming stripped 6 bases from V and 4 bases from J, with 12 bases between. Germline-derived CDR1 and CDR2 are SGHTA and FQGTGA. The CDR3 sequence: CASSYSAGETQYF. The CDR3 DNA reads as TGTGCCAGCAGTTATTCAGCGGGAGAGACCCAGTACTTC.

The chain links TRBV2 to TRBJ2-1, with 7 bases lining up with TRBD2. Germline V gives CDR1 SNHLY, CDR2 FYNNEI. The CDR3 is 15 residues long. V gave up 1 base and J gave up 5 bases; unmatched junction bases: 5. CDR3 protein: CASSEDTSVHNEQFF. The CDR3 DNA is TGTGCCAGCAGTGAAGATACTAGCGTACACAATGAGCAGTTCTTC.

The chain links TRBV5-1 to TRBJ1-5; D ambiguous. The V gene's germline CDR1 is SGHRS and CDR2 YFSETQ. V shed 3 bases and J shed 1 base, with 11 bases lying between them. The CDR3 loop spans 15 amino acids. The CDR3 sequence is CASSSRGESNQPQHF. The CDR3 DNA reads TGCGCCAGCAGCTCCCGGGGAGAAAGCAATCAGCCCCAGCATTTT.

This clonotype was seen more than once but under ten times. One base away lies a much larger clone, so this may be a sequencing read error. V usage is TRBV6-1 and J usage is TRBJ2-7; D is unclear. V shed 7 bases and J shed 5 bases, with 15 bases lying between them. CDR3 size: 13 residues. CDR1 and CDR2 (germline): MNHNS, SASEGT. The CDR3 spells CASNPFPSHEQYF. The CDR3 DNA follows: TGTGCCAGCAACCCCTTCCCAAGCCACGAGCAGTACTTC.

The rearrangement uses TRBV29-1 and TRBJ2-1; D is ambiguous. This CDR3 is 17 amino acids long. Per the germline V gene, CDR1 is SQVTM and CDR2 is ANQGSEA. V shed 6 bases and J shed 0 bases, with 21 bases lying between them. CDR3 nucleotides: TGCAGCGTGCCCAGCCTCCGACTGAAGAGCTCCTACAATGAGCAGTTCTTC. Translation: CSVPSLRLKSSYNEQFF.

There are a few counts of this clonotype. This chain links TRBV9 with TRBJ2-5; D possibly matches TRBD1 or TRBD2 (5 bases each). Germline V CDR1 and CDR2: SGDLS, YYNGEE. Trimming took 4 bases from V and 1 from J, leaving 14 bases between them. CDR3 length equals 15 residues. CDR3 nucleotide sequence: TGTGCCAGCAGCAGGGGATTGAGCGGCCAAGAGACCCAGTACTTC. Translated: CASSRGLSGQETQYF.

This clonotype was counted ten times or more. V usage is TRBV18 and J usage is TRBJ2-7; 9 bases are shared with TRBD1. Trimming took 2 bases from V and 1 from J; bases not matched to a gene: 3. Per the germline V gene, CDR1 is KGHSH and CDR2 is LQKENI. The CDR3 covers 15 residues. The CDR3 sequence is CASSPSTGGSYEQYF. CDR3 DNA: TGTGCCAGCTCACCATCGACAGGGGGGTCCTACGAGCAGTACTTC.